The source of this TCR beta chain is a study of regulatory T cells in long-lasting Graves disease. Findings of the study overall: Among samples with persistent disease, TRBV28, TRBJ1-2 and TRBJ2-5 were favored.

As regards this clonotype: Its antigen remains unidentified.

The CDR3 consists of 17 residues. Trimming cost V 6 bases and J 8 bases; bases outside gene matches: 15. The germline CDR1 and CDR2 sequences are LNHDA and SQIVND (reference sequence). Researchers made TCR beta libraries by using iRepertoire HTBI primers and running Arm-PCR on CDR3 regions. Via MiXCR, TCRdb re-called the multiplex PCR reads, giving one row per CDR3 protein. The sample yields approximately 470,000 distinct CDR3 sequences, around 16% seen once. The time point is: newly diagnosed GD, antithyroid drugs for less than 3 months. With RNA extracted from PBMCs as input, the TCR library was made. This sample also appeared in a second study, on T cells in Graves' hyperthyroidism and ophthalmopathy. That report notes: During a first-round RT-PCR of the TCR CDR3, the HTBI primer set was used.

J is TRBJ2-4 and V is TRBV19; 11 bases align to TRBD1. The TCR comes from a man in his forties with Graves disease. Material: peripheral blood mononuclear cells (PBMCs), obtained at new diagnosis, from a patient treated with antithyroid drugs. This CDR3 reads CASRPLVRDRGADIQYF. CDR3 DNA: TGTGCCAGTAGACCTCTCGTCCGGGACAGGGGGGCAGACATTCAGTACTTC.